The next 18 T cell receptor beta chains were all read from a single sample in a study of blood T cell repertoires in COVID-19. The protocol was immunoSEQ multiplex PCR, while the TCRdb copy is restricted to in-frame clones and leaves out a portion. The sample has fewer than 200,000 clones; 65% to 90% are singletons. Sample: peripheral blood. Source of these receptors: a middle-aged man with active or convalescent COVID-19.

The chain uses TRBV15 and TRBJ1-4; TRBD1 agrees at 8 bases. This CDR3 comprises 15 residues. Germline V gene sequence: CDR1 LNHNV, CDR2 YYDKDF (reference sequence). Trimming removed 3 bases from V and 5 bases from J; junction bases left unmatched: 5. Written as DNA, the CDR3 is TGTGCCACCAGCAGGGGGACAGGAAAAAATGAAAAACTGTTTTTT. This codes for CATSRGTGKNEKLFF.

The V gene is TRBV6-5, the J gene TRBJ2-7; TRBD2 aligns across 8 bases. In germline, CDR1 is MNHEY, CDR2 SVGAGI. The CDR3 loop spans 14 amino acids. The ends lost 6 bases at V and 0 bases at J; junction bases unmatched: 4. In DNA form, the CDR3 reads TGTGCCAGCAGGCCCAGCGGGGGCTCCTACGAGCAGTACTTC. This encodes CASRPSGGSYEQYF.

The genes are TRBV7-7 and TRBJ2-2, with D possibly being TRBD2 (6 bases). V was shortened by 5 bases and J by 5 bases, with 18 bases between the two germline ends. Germline lookup yields CDR1 SSHAT and CDR2 FNYEAQ (reference sequence). CDR3 length equals 16 residues. The CDR3 bases are TGTGCCAGCAGCGTCGCTCGGGGAGGAGAGACCGGGGAGCTGTTTTTT. It is translated as CASSVARGGETGELFF. The full variable domain, rest sourced from reference TRBV7-7 and TRBJ2-2, is GAGVSQSPRYKVTKRGQDVTLRCDPISSHATLYWYQQALGQGPEFLTYFNYEAQPDKSGLPSDRFSAERPEGSISTLTIQRTEQRDSAMYRCASSVARGGETGELFFGEGSRLTVL.

This clone was picked up one time. This rearrangement joins TRBV5-6 to TRBJ1-3; D is undetermined. The germline V and J ends were trimmed by 3 bases and 2 bases, with 9 bases remaining between them. Per the germline V gene, CDR1 is SGHDT and CDR2 is YYEEEE. This CDR3 comprises 14 residues. The CDR3 sequence: CASSSPGPGNTIYF. CDR3 bases: TGTGCCAGCAGCTCCCCCGGTCCTGGAAACACCATATATTTT.

This clone was detected once. The chain links TRBV6-1 to TRBJ1-6, with 10 bases lining up with TRBD1. The CDR3 is 16 amino acids. V shed 2 bases, J shed 9 bases, and the junction held 7 bases outside the gene matches. Germline CDR1 MNHNS, CDR2 SASEGT. The CDR3 loop reads CASSEQGQGEFSPLHF. The CDR3 DNA reads as TGTGCCAGCAGTGAACAAGGACAGGGGGAGTTTTCACCCCTCCACTTT.

In this sample, this clone turned up a few times. V and J are TRBV25-1 and TRBJ2-3, with TRBD2 as a possible D gene (9 bases). The CDR3 covers 16 residues. Between the trimmed V and J ends, which lost 5 bases and 5 bases, there was a span of 20 bases. CDR1 is MGHDK, CDR2 SYGVNS, per germline. The CDR3 nucleotides read TGTGCCAGCAGTCCCTATAGCGGGGGACAGGTAGATACGCAGTATTTT. Protein sequence: CASSPYSGGQVDTQYF.

The chain employs TRBV30 and TRBJ1-1; D call uncertain. Germline V gene lookup returns CDR1 GTSNPN and CDR2 SVGIG (reference sequence). This CDR3 has 11 residues. V was clipped by 6 bases and J by 3 bases, with 8 bases between them. CDR3 DNA: TGTGCCTGTCTTGGAGACACTGAAGCTTTCTTT. Protein sequence: CACLGDTEAFF.

The genes are TRBV6-5 and TRBJ1-3; tentatively, D is TRBD1 (5 bases). Trimming stripped 8 bases from V and 0 bases from J, with 8 bases between. There are 13 residues in the CDR3. In germline, CDR1 is MNHEY, CDR2 SVGAGI. The CDR3 spells CASRQSSGNTIYF. The CDR3 coding sequence is TGTGCCAGCCGACAGAGCTCTGGAAACACCATATATTTT.

V usage is TRBV5-4 and J usage is TRBJ2-7; 10 bases are shared with TRBD1. Trimming took 3 bases from V and 2 from J; bases not matched to a gene: 5. The CDR3 runs to 15 residues. Germline CDR1 and CDR2: SGHNT and YYREEE (reference sequence). The CDR3 DNA reads TGTGCCAGCAGCTCTGCGGGGACAGGGGCCTACGAGCAGTACTTC. It translates to CASSSAGTGAYEQYF. Full variable domain (remainder filled in from reference TRBV5-4 and TRBJ2-7): ETGVTQSPTHLIKTRGQQVTLRCSSQSGHNTVSWYQQALGQGPQFIFQYYREEENGRGNFPPRFSGLQFPNYSSELNVNALELDDSALYLCASSSAGTGAYEQYFGPGTRLTVT.

The chain is built from TRBV7-9 and TRBJ2-2; TRBD1 agrees at 7 bases. This CDR3 is built from 15 residues. With 5 bases clipped from V and 2 bases from J, the junction kept 5 bases outside the gene matches. Germline V gene lookup returns CDR1 SEHNR and CDR2 FQNEAQ (reference sequence). This chain's CDR3 is CASSGDRINTGELFF. DNA for the CDR3: TGTGCCAGCAGCGGGGACAGAATAAACACCGGGGAGCTGTTTTTT.

The CDR3 DNA sequence: TGTGCCAGCAGCCAAGGCCCGACTAGCGGGAGTCGAGAGACCCAGTACTTC. This gives the protein CASSQGPTSGSRETQYF. The chain joins TRBV3-1 (or the pseudogene TRBV3-2) to TRBJ2-5; 12 positions match TRBD2. J was trimmed by 4 bases and V by 1 base; bases with no gene match: 7. The CDR3 runs to 17 residues. CDR1 LGHDT and CDR2 YNNKEL come from the germline V gene (reference sequence).

This chain joins TRBV19 and TRBJ2-3, with TRBD2 matching 10 bases. Germline assignment: CDR1 LNHDA and CDR2 SQIVND (reference sequence). V shed 5 bases, J shed 5 bases, and the junction held 7 bases outside the gene matches. The CDR3 covers 15 residues. Here the CDR3 reads CASSLSSGGKDTQYF. CDR3 in DNA: TGTGCCAGTAGTCTGAGTAGCGGGGGGAAAGATACGCAGTATTTT.

J is TRBJ1-6 and V is TRBV19; TRBD1 agrees at 8 bases. Trimming at V came to 4 bases and at J to 10 bases, leaving 3 bases not matched to a gene. Germline CDR1 LNHDA, CDR2 SQIVND (reference sequence). The CDR3 runs to 13 residues. The CDR3 here is CASSTAGGSPLHF. DNA for the CDR3: TGTGCCAGTAGTACCGCAGGGGGCTCACCCCTCCACTTT.

DNA of the CDR3: TGTGCCAGTAGCCCGACGGGGGGCGGCACTGAAGCTTTCTTT. Its protein is CASSPTGGGTEAFF. V usage is TRBV19 and J usage is TRBJ1-1, with a possible D match to TRBD1 (6 bases). This CDR3 is 14 amino acids long. The V gene's germline CDR1 is LNHDA and CDR2 SQIVND (reference sequence). V was cut by 6 bases and J by 4 bases, with 15 bases left in between.

This chain uses TRBV6-1 with TRBJ1-2, with TRBD1 matching over 9 bases. V gave up 6 bases and J gave up 8 bases; unmatched junction bases: 7. The CDR3 has 13 amino acids. Germline loops: CDR1 MNHNS, CDR2 SASEGT. The CDR3 region has the DNA TGTGCCAGCAGCCGGGACAGGGAGGGAGGCTACACCTTC. This encodes CASSRDREGGYTF.

The V and J genes are TRBV12-2 and TRBJ1-2; TRBD1, the table's D call, lacks a check against the DNA. TRBV12-2 is a pseudogene segment. The CDR3 totals 13 residues. The CDR3 loop is CASRLNRVYGYTF. Written as DNA, the CDR3 is TGTGCAAGTCGCCTAAACAGGGTCTATGGCTACACCTTC.

The chain links TRBV6-1 to TRBJ1-6; the D is unclear. Trimming took 3 bases from V and 0 from J, leaving 3 bases between them. The length of the CDR3 is 14 residues. Germline values: CDR1 MNHNS, CDR2 SASEGT. The CDR3 is CASSEASYNSPLHF. The CDR3 nucleotides read TGTGCCAGCAGTGAGGCCTCCTATAATTCACCCCTCCACTTT.

The chain uses TRBV12-3 or TRBV12-4 and TRBJ2-2; TRBD2 is a possible D gene (5 bases). V was clipped by 2 bases and J by 7 bases, with 8 bases between them. This CDR3 comprises 13 residues. The CDR3 DNA reads as TGTGCCAGCAGTTTATTGGAGGTCGGGGAGCTGTTTTTT. It yields the protein CASSLLEVGELFF.